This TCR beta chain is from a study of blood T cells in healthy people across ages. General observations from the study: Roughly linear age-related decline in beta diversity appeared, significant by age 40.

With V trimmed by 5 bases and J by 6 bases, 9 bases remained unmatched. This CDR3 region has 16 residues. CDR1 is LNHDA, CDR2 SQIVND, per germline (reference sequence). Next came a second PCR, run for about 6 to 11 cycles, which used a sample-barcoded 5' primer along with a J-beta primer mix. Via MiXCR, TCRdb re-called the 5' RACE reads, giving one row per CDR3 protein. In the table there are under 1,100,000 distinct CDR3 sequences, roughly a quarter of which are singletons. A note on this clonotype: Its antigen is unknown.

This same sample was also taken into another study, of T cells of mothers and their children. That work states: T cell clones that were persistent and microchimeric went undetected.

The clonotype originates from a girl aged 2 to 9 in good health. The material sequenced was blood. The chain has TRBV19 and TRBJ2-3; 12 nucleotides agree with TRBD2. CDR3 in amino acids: CASSGRLAGEADTQYF. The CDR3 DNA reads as TGTGCCAGTAGTGGGAGACTAGCGGGAGAGGCGGATACGCAGTATTTT.